The rows below give T cell receptor beta chains drawn from one sample of a study of graft-versus-host responses after intestinal transplantation. Profiling relied on immunoSEQ multiplex PCR, and the TCRdb table lists in-frame clones only, not all of them. Here the sample spans about 120,000 clones, over 80% being singletons. Antigens of these TCRs are unknown. The sequences come from unstimulated CD4+ T cells sorted from spleen or lymph node cells, collected before intestinal transplant. These receptors were obtained from a human donor who received an intestinal transplant. The CDR3 runs from the conserved cysteine through the conserved F or W. The D gene is left open where the match is weak. Expanded clones get a size class; other rows say once, few or many, or leave the size out.

clone_size j_call v_call d_call cdr3_nt cdr3_aa
NA TRBJ2-1 TRBV10-1 NA TGCGCCAGCAGCCTAGTCCGATACAATGAGCAGTTCTTC CASSLVRYNEQFF
NA TRBJ1-2 TRBV9 NA TGTGCCAGCAGCGGACAGGTGAGAGGTAACTATGGCTACACCTTC CASSGQVRGNYGYTF
NA TRBJ1-2 TRBV29-1 NA TGCAGCGTTGGATCGTCCCTTAACTATGGCTACACCTTC CSVGSSLNYGYTF
NA TRBJ2-5 TRBV9 NA TGTGCCAGCAGCGTACGGGGGGCGCGTGAGACCCAGTACTTC CASSVRGARETQYF
NA TRBJ2-7 TRBV25-1 NA TGTGCCAGCAGTGGTCTCTCCTACGAGCAGTACTTC CASSGLSYEQYF
NA TRBJ2-5 TRBV18 TRBD1 TGTGCCAGCTCACCACCGAGGACAGGAGAATGGCAAGAGACCCAGTACTTC CASSPPRTGEWQETQYF
NA TRBJ2-5 TRBV7-3 TRBD1 TGTGCCAGCAGCTACCGGGACAGGGTCCAAGAGACCCAGTACTTC CASSYRDRVQETQYF
NA TRBJ2-4 TRBV11-1 TRBD2 TGTGCCAGCAGCTTGGGCGGACTAGCGGGTCTAGCCAAAAACATTCAGTACTTC CASSLGGLAGLAKNIQYF
NA TRBJ1-2 TRBV5-1 NA TGCGCCAGCAGCTTGGACAGGGAGGACGGTGGCTACACCTTC CASSLDREDGGYTF
NA TRBJ2-1 TRBV10-1 NA TGCGCCAGCAGTGAGCTAGGGGCCTCACCGGGCAGCTACAATGAGCAGTTCTTC CASSELGASPGSYNEQFF
NA TRBJ2-1 TRBV23-1 TRBD2 TGCGCCAGCAGTCCATCTTTGGGTCCGGTCAGCGGGAGGGTGAGGGATGAGCAGTTCTTC CASSPSLGPVSGRVRDEQFF
once TRBJ1-1 TRBV5-8 NA TGTGCCAGCAGCTTTATGTCGGGTTCCCAGGGTAGGACTGAAGCTTTCTTT CASSFMSGSQGRTEAFF
NA TRBJ2-2 TRBV5-1 NA TGCGCCAGCAGCTTGATAGGGCCGGGTGAGAGCGGGGAGCTGTTTTTT CASSLIGPGESGELFF
once TRBJ2-1 TRBV5-4 TRBD2 TGTGCCAGCAGCGCAGCACTAGCGACTTCCTACAATGAGCAGTTCTTC CASSAALATSYNEQFF
NA TRBJ2-1 TRBV28 NA TGTGCCAGCAGATGGCGGTATTGGAACAATGAGCAGTTCTTC CASRWRYWNNEQFF
NA TRBJ2-6 TRBV7-9 NA TGTGCCAGCAGCTTACCTTTTGCAGGGTCAAACTCTGGGGCCAACGTCCTGACTTTC CASSLPFAGSNSGANVLTF
NA TRBJ2-7 TRBV6-5 NA TGTGCCAGCAGTTACGCGTATGACAGTTACGAGCAGTACTTC CASSYAYDSYEQYF
NA TRBJ2-7 TRBV1 NA TGCACCAGCAGCCCGAGGGGGGCTTCCTACGAGCAGTACTTC CTSSPRGASYEQYF
few TRBJ2-7 TRBV28 NA TGTGCCAGCAGTTTGTCCGGGACCCTCCACTACGAGCAGTACTTC CASSLSGTLHYEQYF
NA TRBJ1-3 TRBV27 TRBD1 TGTGCCAGCGGCTCCCGGGGACAGGGAAGAAACACCATATATTTT CASGSRGQGRNTIYF
NA TRBJ1-1 TRBV19 NA TGTGCCAGTAGTATACAGGGTTCTTTTGTCACTGAAGCTTTCTTT CASSIQGSFVTEAFF
NA TRBJ1-5 TRBV19 NA TGTGCCAGTAGTAGGGCGGAACATAATCAGCCCCAGCATTTT CASSRAEHNQPQHF
NA TRBJ2-3 TRBV6-1 NA TGTGCCAGCAGTGAAAATTGGGGGTTGACGCAGTATTTT CASSENWGLTQYF
NA TRBJ1-2 TRBV27 NA TGTGCCAGCAGACGAGGGGCCTATGGCTACACCTTC CASRRGAYGYTF
few TRBJ2-1 TRBV28 TRBD2 TGTGCCAGCAGTTTAGGGCTAGCGGGAAGCAGTGAGCAGTTCTTC CASSLGLAGSSEQFF
once TRBJ2-5 TRBV10-3 NA TGTGCCATCAGTGTTGAAGAGACCCAGTACTTC CAISVEETQYF
once TRBJ2-2 TRBV5-1 NA TGCGCCAGCAGCTTGGGTCAGACGAACACCGGGGAGCTGTTTTTT CASSLGQTNTGELFF
NA TRBJ2-1 TRBV9 TRBD1 TGTGCCAGCAGCGTAGTGGGACAGGGCTCCTACAATGAGCAGTTCTTC CASSVVGQGSYNEQFF
NA TRBJ2-1 TRBV5-4 NA TGTGCCAGCAGGTTAGAAGGCGAAAATGAGCAGTTCTTC CASRLEGENEQFF
NA TRBJ2-5 TRBV30 NA TGTGCCTGGAGTGTACCCGGTGGGGAGACCCAGTACTTC CAWSVPGGETQYF
NA TRBJ2-7 TRBV5-1 NA TGCGCCAGCAGCTTGGCCTCTGTCAGCGAGCAGTACTTC CASSLASVSEQYF
NA TRBJ2-3 TRBV7-2 NA TGTGCCAGCAGCGGGCAGACTGCAGATACGCAGTATTTT CASSGQTADTQYF
NA TRBJ2-7 TRBV27 TRBD2 TGTGCCAGCAGTTTAGGCAGCGGGAGGAGTTCCTACGAGCAGTACTTC CASSLGSGRSSYEQYF
NA TRBJ2-1 TRBV10-3 TRBD2 TGTGCCATCAGTGAGCCCCGACTAGCGGGATCCCGACGTCTTGAGCAGTTCTTC CAISEPRLAGSRRLEQFF
NA TRBJ2-1 TRBV9 TRBD2 TGTGCCAGCAGCGTATCAGCGGGAGTGACCTACAATGAGCAGTTCTTC CASSVSAGVTYNEQFF
NA TRBJ2-7 TRBV6-5 NA TGTGCCAGCAAGGGGGAGGGGAAGAGGTCCTACGAGCAGTACTTC CASKGEGKRSYEQYF
once TRBJ2-1 TRBV29-1 TRBD2 TGCAGCGTGGCCCCGCGGGAGGAGGGCGATGAGCAGTTCTTC CSVAPREEGDEQFF
NA TRBJ2-1 TRBV28 NA TGTGCCAGCACAGAGCGTACTACCTACAATGAGCAGTTCTTC CASTERTTYNEQFF
once TRBJ1-2 TRBV7-3 TRBD1 TGTGCCAGCAGCCCCGCAGGGGGAGCGGGTGGCTACACCTTC CASSPAGGAGGYTF
NA TRBJ2-5 TRBV18 TRBD1 TGTGCCAGCTCACCCGGACAGGGGGTACAAGAGACCCAGTACTTC CASSPGQGVQETQYF
NA TRBJ1-1 TRBV20-1 NA TGCAGTGCGTGGGGCAGGAAAGAAGCTTTCTTT CSAWGRKEAFF
NA TRBJ2-1 TRBV7-7 NA TGTGCTAGCAGCCTCAATGGGATTAACTCCTACAATGAGCAGTTCTTC CASSLNGINSYNEQFF
NA TRBJ1-1 TRBV5-6 TRBD1 TGTGCCAGCAGCCATCGACAGGGGCCCATGAACACTGAAGCTTTCTTT CASSHRQGPMNTEAFF
NA TRBJ2-7 TRBV7-7 TRBD1 TGTGCTAGCAGCTTTGGGGTAACAGGGGACGAGCAGTACTTC CASSFGVTGDEQYF
few TRBJ1-4 TRBV7-3 TRBD1 TGTGCCAGCAGCCACGACAGGGTTAATGAAAAACTGTTTTTT CASSHDRVNEKLFF
NA TRBJ2-7 TRBV28 NA TGTGCCAGCAGTTTAATCGGCGGCTCCTACGAGCAGTACTTC CASSLIGGSYEQYF
few TRBJ2-7 TRBV18 TRBD1 TGTGCCAGCTCACCTCCGGCAGGGGGCTACGAGCAGTACTTC CASSPPAGGYEQYF
NA TRBJ2-2 TRBV18 TRBD1 TGTGCCAGCTCACCCCTAACCGGGACAGGCGACACCGGGGAGCTGTTTTTT CASSPLTGTGDTGELFF
NA TRBJ2-7 TRBV5-1 NA TGCGCCAGCAGTAGGGACTCCTCAAACGAGCAGTACTTC CASSRDSSNEQYF
NA TRBJ2-7 TRBV2 NA TGTGCCAGCAGTCTCGGGGCTAGCTCCTACGAGCAGTACTTC CASSLGASSYEQYF
NA TRBJ2-7 TRBV6-1 TRBD1 TGTGCCAGCAGTAAGGGGACAGGCATATACGAGCAGTACTTC CASSKGTGIYEQYF
NA TRBJ2-3 TRBV19 NA TGTGCCAGTAGCCCGGGTGTTGGCGCTATAGATACGCAGTATTTT CASSPGVGAIDTQYF